Presented here are 25 T cell receptor beta chains from one specimen sequenced in a study of cytomegalovirus exposure and HLA in healthy donors. The primer mix had 60 Vbeta and 13 Jbeta primers. Method: immunoSEQ multiplex PCR; TCRdb's copy keeps in-frame clones and lacks some. The top ten hold almost 8% of the sample, which has a few hundred thousand clones, approximately 80% seen once. Specimen: PBMCs. The receptors were sampled from a woman aged 60-70 years in good health and CMV-seropositive.

The V gene is TRBV5-6, the J gene TRBJ2-2; D is perhaps TRBD1 (6 bases). Deletions cut 3 bases from V and 6 bases from J, with 15 bases between. This CDR3 has 15 residues. Germline loops: CDR1 SGHDT, CDR2 YYEEEE. The CDR3 sequence: CASSSKGGYAGELFF. The CDR3 nucleotides are TGTGCCAGCAGCTCTAAAGGGGGTTACGCCGGGGAGCTGTTTTTT. Drawing the rest from reference TRBV5-6 and TRBJ2-2, the complete variable domain is DAGVTQSPTHLIKTRGQQVTLRCSPKSGHDTVSWYQQALGQGPQFIFQYYEEEERQRGNFPDRFSGHQFPNYSSELNVNALLLGDSALYLCASSSKGGYAGELFFGEGSRLTVL.

The rearrangement uses TRBV19 and TRBJ1-2; 12 bases match TRBD1. Trimming at V came to 6 bases and at J to 7 bases, leaving 6 bases not matched to a gene. The CDR3 consists of 14 residues. CDR1 is LNHDA and CDR2 is SQIVND in the germline V gene (reference sequence). The CDR3 spells CASSPGQGAFGYTF. CDR3 DNA sequence: TGTGCCAGTAGCCCGGGACAGGGGGCTTTTGGCTACACCTTC.

The chain is built from TRBV9 and TRBJ2-7; possible D gene TRBD2, 6 bases. Trimming took 5 bases from V and 2 from J, leaving 17 bases between them. The CDR3 spans 15 residues. Looked up from germline, CDR1 is SGDLS and CDR2 is YYNGEE. The CDR3 sequence is CASSEGEATTYEQYF. DNA for the CDR3: TGTGCCAGCAGTGAAGGGGAGGCAACTACCTACGAGCAGTACTTC. The full variable domain, its missing parts supplied by reference TRBV9 and TRBJ2-7, is DSGVTQTPKHLITATGQRVTLRCSPRSGDLSVYWYQQSLDQGLQFLIQYYNGEERAKGNILERFSAQQFPDLHSELNLSSLELGDSALYFCASSEGEATTYEQYFGPGTRLTVT.

The gene calls are TRBV30 and TRBJ1-6; possible D gene TRBD1, 5 bases. Germline CDR1 and CDR2: GTSNPN and SVGIG (reference sequence). V was cut by 2 bases and J by 8 bases, with 16 bases left in between. This CDR3 spans 15 amino acids. The CDR3 sequence is CAWSPPTVDYSPLHF. CDR3 nucleotide sequence: TGTGCCTGGAGTCCGCCGACAGTAGACTATTCACCCCTCCACTTT.

This clone was counted a few times. The chain links TRBV29-1 to TRBJ1-5, with 7 bases fitting TRBD1. The CDR3 consists of 15 residues. The V segment lost 5 bases and the J segment 4 bases; nucleotides outside the gene matches: 11. Germline-derived CDR1 and CDR2 are SQVTM and ANQGSEA. Here the CDR3 DNA reads TGCAGCGTTTTACCTGCAGGGGGTCCTAATCAGCCCCAGCATTTT. Residues: CSVLPAGGPNQPQHF. The whole variable domain, remainder taken from reference TRBV29-1 and TRBJ1-5, is SAVISQKPSRDICQRGTSLTIQCQVDSQVTMMFWYRQQPGQSLTLIATANQGSEATYESGFVIDKFPISRPNLTFSTLTVSNMSPEDSSIYLCSVLPAGGPNQPQHFGDGTRLSIL.

The genes are TRBV9 and TRBJ2-7, with D possibly being TRBD2 (6 bases). CDR1 SGDLS and CDR2 YYNGEE come from the germline V gene. The CDR3 has 16 amino acids. V shed 3 bases and J shed 6 bases, with 22 bases lying between them. The CDR3 sequence: CASSAGSGLPRSEQYF. The CDR3, as DNA: TGTGCCAGCAGCGCCGGATCGGGACTCCCAAGGTCCGAGCAGTACTTC.

The gene calls are TRBV7-2 and TRBJ1-2; the D gene is possibly TRBD1 (6 bases). V lost 3 bases, J lost 4 bases, and 15 bases lay in between. CDR1 is SGHTA, CDR2 FQGNSA, per germline. The CDR3 sequence is 15 residues long. The CDR3 bases are TGTGCCAGCAGCTTGACGGGGGGCGCTGGCTATGGCTACACCTTC. Translated: CASSLTGGAGYGYTF.

The CDR3: CASSGLAGVEEQYF. The CDR3 nucleotides are TGTGCCAGCAGCGGACTAGCGGGAGTAGAAGAGCAGTACTTC. The J gene is TRBJ2-5, the V gene TRBV2; TRBD2 matches 13 bases. Trimming took 6 bases from V and 11 from J; bases not matched to a gene: 9. Germline V lookup: CDR1 SNHLY, CDR2 FYNNEI. There are 14 residues in the CDR3.

V is TRBV7-9 and J is TRBJ1-1; 9 bases are shared with TRBD1. Germline V lookup: CDR1 SEHNR, CDR2 FQNEAQ (reference sequence). The CDR3 has 15 amino acids. V dropped 1 base and J dropped 7; count of bases not matched to a gene: 7. Written as DNA, the CDR3 is TGTGCCAGCAGCTTAGAAGAGGGGACAGGGCGTGAAGCTTTCTTT. Its translation: CASSLEEGTGREAFF.

The chain recombines TRBV2 with TRBJ2-7, with D possibly being TRBD2 (6 bases). V lost 6 bases, J lost 0 bases, and 6 bases lay in between. The CDR3 is 12 residues long. CDR1 is SNHLY and CDR2 is FYNNEI in the germline V gene. CDR3 protein: CASRGGSYEQYF. The CDR3 coding sequence is TGTGCCAGCAGGGGGGGCTCCTACGAGCAGTACTTC.

The V and J genes are TRBV9 and TRBJ2-7; 7 bases agree with TRBD2. Germline V CDR1 and CDR2: SGDLS, YYNGEE. Trimming cost V 2 bases and J 5 bases; bases outside gene matches: 13. This CDR3 region has 16 residues. The DNA for the CDR3 is TGTGCCAGCAGCGTCGCTAGCGGATCCGTGGGTGACGAGCAGTACTTC. Translating gives CASSVASGSVGDEQYF.

J is TRBJ2-5 and V is TRBV5-1; the match to TRBD2 covers 10 bases. The ends lost 4 bases at V and 3 bases at J; junction bases unmatched: 3. Germline CDR1 SGHRS, CDR2 YFSETQ. The CDR3 has 14 residues. CDR3 sequence: CASSAGTSEETQYF. DNA of the CDR3: TGCGCCAGCAGCGCCGGGACTAGCGAAGAGACCCAGTACTTC.

The V and J genes are TRBV19 and TRBJ2-1, with TRBD2 matching over 7 bases. Germline CDR1 and CDR2: LNHDA and SQIVND (reference sequence). CDR3 size: 14 residues. After removal of 6 bases from V and 4 bases from J, the junction contained 6 bases not matched to a gene. The CDR3 sequence: CASRWSGGYNEQFF. The CDR3 DNA follows: TGTGCCAGTAGGTGGTCGGGGGGTTACAATGAGCAGTTCTTC.

This rearrangement joins TRBV11-2 to TRBJ2-5, with a weak D call TRBD2 (5 bases). The CDR3 length is 14 residues. The germline gives CDR1 SGHAT, CDR2 FQNNGV. V was trimmed by 1 base and J by 5 bases, leaving 11 bases between them. The DNA of the CDR3 is TGTGCCAGCAGCTTAGTTCAGCTAGCTGAGACCCAGTACTTC. It yields the protein CASSLVQLAETQYF.

The chain links TRBV18 to TRBJ2-6; no firm D call. In germline, CDR1 is KGHSH, CDR2 LQKENI. CDR3 length: 16 amino acids. The V gene lost 3 bases and the J gene lost 1 base, with 10 bases spanning the gap. CDR3 sequence (DNA): TGTGCCAGCTCACCGACGACAAGTTCTGGGGCCAACGTCCTGACTTTC. Amino acids: CASSPTTSSGANVLTF.

J is TRBJ1-5 and V is TRBV5-1, with TRBD1 matching 11 bases. CDR3 size: 15 residues. V gave up 2 bases and J gave up 5 bases; unmatched junction bases: 3. The V gene's germline CDR1 is SGHRS and CDR2 YFSETQ. Here the CDR3 DNA reads TGCGCCAGCAGCTTAGGGACAGGGGGGGATCAGCCCCAGCATTTT. It specifies CASSLGTGGDQPQHF.

V usage is TRBV29-1 and J usage is TRBJ2-3, with 9 bases that match TRBD2. The trim removed 0 bases at V and 4 bases at J, leaving 8 bases unmatched. This CDR3 is 16 amino acids long. Germline loops: CDR1 SQVTM, CDR2 ANQGSEA. The CDR3 sequence: CSVEDRLSGSPDTQYF. CDR3 nucleotide sequence: TGCAGCGTTGAAGATCGGCTTAGCGGGAGCCCAGATACGCAGTATTTT.

The V and J genes are TRBV9 and TRBJ2-7, with D perhaps matching TRBD1 (6 bases). CDR1 and CDR2 (germline): SGDLS, YYNGEE. V gave up 1 base and J gave up 0 bases, with 8 bases separating them. The CDR3 runs 14 residues. DNA for the CDR3: TGTGCCAGCAGCGTAAGACAGGACTCCTACGAGCAGTACTTC. As protein: CASSVRQDSYEQYF.

In DNA, the CDR3 is TGTGCCAGCAGGGGGGGAGATACGCAGTATTTT. Protein product: CASRGGDTQYF. The chain carries TRBV5-4 and TRBJ2-3, with D tentatively TRBD2 (6 bases). Germline V gene data show CDR1 as SGHNT and CDR2 as YYREEE (reference sequence). This CDR3 comprises 11 residues. Trimming took 5 bases from V and 5 from J, leaving 6 bases between them. Using reference TRBV5-4 and TRBJ2-3 for the parts outside the CDR3, the full variable domain is ETGVTQSPTHLIKTRGQQVTLRCSSQSGHNTVSWYQQALGQGPQFIFQYYREEENGRGNFPPRFSGLQFPNYSSELNVNALELDDSALYLCASRGGDTQYFGPGTRLTVL.

For the CDR3, the DNA is TGTGCCAGCAGCTTGTCCCCGGGGACTGAAGCTTTCTTT. It specifies CASSLSPGTEAFF. The genes are TRBV5-6 and TRBJ1-1; no clear D. Germline V gene data show CDR1 as SGHDT and CDR2 as YYEEEE. The CDR3 covers 13 residues. Trimming took off 1 base at V and 5 bases at J, with 9 bases between the two ends.

There are a few counts of this clone. This chain links TRBV5-1 with TRBJ2-1, with 10 bases lining up with TRBD2. The CDR3 runs 17 residues. Losses at the gene ends were 1 base for V and 7 bases for J; bases not matched to a gene: 11. CDR1 and CDR2 (germline): SGHRS, YFSETQ. CDR3 coding DNA: TGCGCCAGCAGCTTGACTAGCGGGATGGCTGGGAATAATGAGCAGTTCTTC. Its translation: CASSLTSGMAGNNEQFF.

The V and J genes are TRBV11-2 and TRBJ1-2, with 7 bases identical to TRBD1. The V gene's germline CDR1 is SGHAT and CDR2 FQNNGV. The CDR3 consists of 14 residues. J was trimmed by 4 bases and V by 1 base; bases with no gene match: 3. The CDR3 region is CASSLGAGGYGYTF. The CDR3 DNA follows: TGTGCCAGCAGCTTAGGTGCAGGGGGCTATGGCTACACCTTC.

This clone was detected once. The chain has TRBV6-1 and TRBJ2-2; maybe TRBD1 (6 bases). Trimming pared 11 bases from V and 8 bases from J, leaving 18 bases between. Germline CDR1 and CDR2: MNHNS and SASEGT. The CDR3 loop spans 13 amino acids. CDR3 region: CAAFRGSRGELFF. CDR3 in DNA: TGTGCCGCTTTCAGGGGTAGCCGTGGGGAGCTGTTTTTT.

The rearrangement joins TRBV19 to TRBJ2-5; D remains unclear. V was cut by 3 bases and J by 2 bases, with 16 bases left in between. Germline V gene sequence: CDR1 LNHDA, CDR2 SQIVND (reference sequence). The CDR3 is 16 residues long. This CDR3 reads CASSIGLGGLQETQYF. In DNA, the CDR3 is TGTGCCAGTAGTATTGGCTTAGGCGGTTTACAAGAGACCCAGTACTTC.

The rearrangement uses TRBV30 and TRBJ1-2; D call uncertain. Trimming shortened V by 0 bases and J by 4 bases, and 9 bases separated the two germline ends. CDR3 size: 13 residues. Germline loops: CDR1 GTSNPN, CDR2 SVGIG (reference sequence). The CDR3 loop reads CAWSVNSLYGYTF. The CDR3 coding sequence is TGTGCCTGGAGTGTAAATTCCCTCTATGGCTACACCTTC.